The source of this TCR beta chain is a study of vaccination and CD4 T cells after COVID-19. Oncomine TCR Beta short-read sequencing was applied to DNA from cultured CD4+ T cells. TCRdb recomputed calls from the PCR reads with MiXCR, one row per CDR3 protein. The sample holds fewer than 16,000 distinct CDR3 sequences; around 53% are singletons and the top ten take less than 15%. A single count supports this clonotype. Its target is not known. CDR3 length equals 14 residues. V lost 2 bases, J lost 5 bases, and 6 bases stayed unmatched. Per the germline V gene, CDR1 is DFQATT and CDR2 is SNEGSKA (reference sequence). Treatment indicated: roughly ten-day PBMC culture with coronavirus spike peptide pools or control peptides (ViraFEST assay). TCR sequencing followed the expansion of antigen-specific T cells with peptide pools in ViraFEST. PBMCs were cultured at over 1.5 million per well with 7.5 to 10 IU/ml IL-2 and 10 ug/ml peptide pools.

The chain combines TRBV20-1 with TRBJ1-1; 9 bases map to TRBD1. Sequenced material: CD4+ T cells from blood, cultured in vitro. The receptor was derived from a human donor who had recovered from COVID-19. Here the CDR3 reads CSARKTGGKTEAFF. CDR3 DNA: TGCAGTGCTAGAAAGACAGGGGGTAAGACTGAAGCTTTCTTT.